The following is a TCR beta chain sequence with its context. Its antigen remains undetermined. Base-call qualities are not available, and no considerably larger clone is one nucleotide away. Trimming takes 5 bases from V and 5 bases from J, and the germline ends sit 15 bases apart. The CDR3 numbers 14 residues from cysteine through phenylalanine. The sequence is cut down to CDR3 DNA, 42 bases in frame from base 1. The germline V gene specifies KGHSH as CDR1 and LQKENI as CDR2. Healthy HIV-negative adults with no recently reported acute infections or vaccinations were included as donors. Every donor was a Caucasian adult residing in Nashville, Tennessee, USA. Magnetic negative selection was used to enrich CD4+ T cells, after which naive cells were positively selected on CD45RA and the negative fraction became the memory subset. Blood was obtained by leukapheresis, after which PBMCs were separated by Ficoll-Histopaque density gradient centrifugation and cryopreserved in liquid nitrogen vapor phase. Analytical flow cytometry was used to check the purity and quantity of each magnetically sorted T cell population. Genomic DNA was isolated from every sorted fraction and measured by UV absorbance on a Nanodrop 2000c.

These data originate in a study of shared clonotypes between healthy human individuals (dated by TCRdb to the early 2020s). Regarding the complete study: The cohort comprised two women and a few men aged 18 to 49 years. For each donor, three plates each were used for CD4 naive and CD4 memory, two plates were used for CD8 naive, and one plate was used for CD8 memory. The study deeply sequenced blood TCR repertoires of about 5 healthy adults to estimate repertoire size and the extent of clonotype sharing between individuals. Different laboratories and diverse techniques were used to prepare libraries and sequence TCR repertoires, to increase sequencing depth and limit assay-specific biases. Leukapheresis yielded between about 0.85 and 10 billion PBMCs per donor.

Using the deep immunoSEQ assay, multiplex PCR amplified TCR CDR3 regions from genomic DNA. Extracted genomic DNA from each cell subset was distributed evenly across all wells of several immunoSEQ 96-well plates, and each plate was treated as a replicate. Each replicate PCR for sorted subsets received about 0.2 ug genomic DNA, equal to tens of thousands of T cell genomes. Purified libraries were measured with a Qubit 3.0 fluorometer, size-checked on a Bioanalyzer 2100, and measured again with the KAPA Library Quantification kit. Every immunoSEQ 96-well plate was sequenced on a dedicated single-read 150-cycle Illumina NextSeq 550 flow cell. The study's own analysis went as follows. Because only junctional sequences without quality scores were contained in the immunoSEQ output, filtering matching that applied to full-length reads could not be performed. To assign V/J genes and CDR3, sequences were annotated using PyIR, a Python wrapper for IgBLAST v1.9, with IMGT germline references. Reads were filtered out if the reads had weak V/J assignments (E-value above 1e-6), no CDR3, stop codons, out-of-frame junctions, or ambiguous translated residues. V3J clonotypes were defined as sequences sharing an identical inferred V gene, J gene, and CDR3 amino acid sequence. To compute the percentage overlap between repertoires, the number of shared unique clonotypes was divided by the size of the smaller repertoire. Three approaches were used to assess repertoire richness: RTK rarefaction, the Chao1 estimator, and Recon v2.1 estimates of unobserved clonotypes. Generation probabilities were computed with OLGA for all TCRbeta clonotypes obtained by the gDNA method from a few donors. Imported from immuneACCESS, the table was reduced by TCRdb to in-frame sequences with V and J called. These copies leave out some clones; in studies compared against another copy, an unresolved V gene accounts for under half, and the cause of the remainder is not known. V and J calls and clone size come straight from that table; D and trimming were deduced from the DNA. Counted in this sample were roughly 1,600,000 clones; about 98.5% of them appeared once. Around 0.38% of the sample is taken by the ten largest.

The investigation overall reported the following: Across a handful of donors, about 4.5% of naive CD4, around 3.5% of naive CD8, approximately 2.5% of memory CD4, and roughly 0.4% of memory CD8 clonotypes were shared. Based on pairwise subsampling, the degree of clonotype sharing among donors was expected to be affected by sequencing depth. Higher generation probabilities were observed for clonotypes shared by all four sorted-subset donors than for non-shared clonotypes. Larger estimated clonotype richness was generally found for naive subsets than for memory subsets. Sampling was limited to blood, and TCR repertoires in tissue likely differ from TCR repertoires in blood. Rarefaction of sorted-subset datasets indicated incomplete sequencing despite the large sequencing depth. The small number of donors limited the genetic and exposure-history diversity represented.

What was sequenced was naive CD4+ T cells sorted from blood. The cell subset or site label corresponds to: CD45RA+ positively selected. This TCR was sampled from a man aged 25 to 40 in good health. This chain is built from TRBV18 and TRBJ2-5; the D match is possibly TRBD1 or TRBD2, with 6 bases aligned in each. The DNA reads TGTGCCAGCTCAGAAGGGCCGGGGGCGGAGACCCAGTACTTC. The resulting protein is CASSEGPGAETQYF.